This TCR beta chain came from a study of Ad26.COV2.S vaccination and SARS-CoV-2 variants. General study findings and limits: Spike-specific TCR breadth was greater in vaccine than placebo recipients.

Only a few counts were recorded for this clone. The antigen remains undetermined. TCRdb keeps only in-frame clones here, not all; method: immunoSEQ multiplex PCR. The data hold 510,000 or so clones, with approximately 90% observed a single time. Trimming took 4 bases from V and 2 from J; bases not matched to a gene: 3. This CDR3 has 14 amino acids. Germline CDR1 and CDR2: SGHTA and FQGTGA. As for treatment: roughly 18 received Ad26.COV2.S at low or high dose, single or two shots; a few received placebo; per-sample allocation not given. All samples were drawn on day 63, counting from the first vaccine or placebo injection. Donation was by an adult aged 18-55 years who was in Boston. The study used a vaccine consisting of an Ad26 vector that expressed Wuhan-strain SARS-CoV-2 spike.

The sequenced sample was peripheral blood, obtained in a trial of Ad26.COV2.S vaccine versus placebo. The J gene is TRBJ1-1, the V gene TRBV7-3; 8 bases fit TRBD1. This clonotype was sampled from a person aged 18-65 years who received the Ad26.COV2.S COVID-19 vaccine or a placebo. CDR3 residues: CASSSQGANTEAFF. The CDR3, as DNA: TGTGCCAGCAGCTCCCAGGGGGCCAACACTGAAGCTTTCTTT.